This entry features one TCR beta chain sequence. This entry comes from a study of T cell responses to AZD1222 COVID-19 vaccine. TCRdb's table, derived via immunoSEQ multiplex PCR, lists solely in-frame clones and lacks some. Of 150,000 or so clones in the sample, 75% to 90% were seen once. This specimen was peripheral blood, taken on day 0 of AZD1222 vaccination. The TCR sequence derives from an adult in good health.

CDR3 protein: CASSPYRTYGYTF. The DNA for the CDR3 is TGTGCCAGCTCACCATATCGGACTTATGGCTACACCTTC. The chain is built from TRBV18 and TRBJ1-2; D not certain. Germline assignment: CDR1 KGHSH and CDR2 LQKENI. The CDR3 has 13 amino acids. V was pared by 2 bases and J by 5 bases, with 9 bases between.